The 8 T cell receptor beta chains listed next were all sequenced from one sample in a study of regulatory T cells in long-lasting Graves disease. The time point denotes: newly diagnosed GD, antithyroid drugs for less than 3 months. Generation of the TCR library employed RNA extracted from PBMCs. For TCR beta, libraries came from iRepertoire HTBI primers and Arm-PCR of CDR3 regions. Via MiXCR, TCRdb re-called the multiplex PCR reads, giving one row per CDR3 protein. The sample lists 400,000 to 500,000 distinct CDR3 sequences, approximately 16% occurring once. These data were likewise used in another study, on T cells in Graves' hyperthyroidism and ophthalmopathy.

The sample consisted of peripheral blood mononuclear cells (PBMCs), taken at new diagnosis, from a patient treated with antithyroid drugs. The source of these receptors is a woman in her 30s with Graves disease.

Here the CDR3 DNA reads TGTGCCAGCAGAACCGGGACAGATAGCAATCAGCCCCAGCATTTT. Protein sequence: CASRTGTDSNQPQHF. This chain connects TRBV7-3 to TRBJ1-5; 7 nucleotides align to TRBD1. With V trimmed by 6 bases and J by 0 bases, 5 bases remained unmatched. This CDR3 spans 15 amino acids. Germline V lookup: CDR1 SGHTA, CDR2 FQGTGA.

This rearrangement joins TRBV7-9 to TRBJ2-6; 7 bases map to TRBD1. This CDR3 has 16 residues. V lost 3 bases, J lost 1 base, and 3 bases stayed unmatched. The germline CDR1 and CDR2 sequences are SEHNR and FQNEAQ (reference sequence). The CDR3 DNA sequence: TGTGCCAGCAGCTTCAGACAGGGATCTGGGGCCAACGTCCTGACTTTC. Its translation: CASSFRQGSGANVLTF.

The CDR3 here is CASNPGRPTRQYF. CDR3 DNA sequence: TGTGCCAGCAATCCGGGCAGACCTACGCGGCAGTACTTC. This chain uses TRBV28 with TRBJ2-7; no firm D call. The CDR3 spans 13 residues. In germline, CDR1 is MDHEN, CDR2 SYDVKM. Trimming took 7 bases from V and 9 from J, leaving 19 bases between them.

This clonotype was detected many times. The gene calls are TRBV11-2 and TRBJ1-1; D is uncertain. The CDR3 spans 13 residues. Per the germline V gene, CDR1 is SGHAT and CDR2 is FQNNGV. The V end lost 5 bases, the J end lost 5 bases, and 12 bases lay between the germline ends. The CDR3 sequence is CASSLLGGTEAFF. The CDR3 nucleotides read TGTGCCAGCAGCCTACTAGGAGGGACTGAAGCTTTCTTT.

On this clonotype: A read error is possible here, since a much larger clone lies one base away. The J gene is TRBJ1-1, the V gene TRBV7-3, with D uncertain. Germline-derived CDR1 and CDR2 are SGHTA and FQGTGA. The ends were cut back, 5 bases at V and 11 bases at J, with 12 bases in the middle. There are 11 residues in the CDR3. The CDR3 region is CASSTRIQAFF. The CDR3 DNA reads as TGTGCCAGCAGCACAAGGATTCAGGCTTTCTTT.

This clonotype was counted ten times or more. CDR3 bases: TGTGCCAGCAGTGACGGGACACCTATCACCTACGAGCAGTACTTC. Its translation: CASSDGTPITYEQYF. This chain connects TRBV6-2 or TRBV6-3 to TRBJ2-7; a possible D gene is TRBD1 (6 bases). CDR1 and CDR2 from the germline V gene are MNHEY and SVGEGT. V was shortened by 5 bases and J by 2 bases, with 16 bases between the two germline ends. CDR3 length equals 15 residues.

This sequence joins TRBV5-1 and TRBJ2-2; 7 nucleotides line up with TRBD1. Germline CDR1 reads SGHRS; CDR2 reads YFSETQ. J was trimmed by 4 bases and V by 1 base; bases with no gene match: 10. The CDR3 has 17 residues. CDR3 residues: CASSLTTGVFGTGELFF. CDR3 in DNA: TGCGCCAGCAGCTTGACCACAGGGGTGTTTGGCACCGGGGAGCTGTTTTTT.

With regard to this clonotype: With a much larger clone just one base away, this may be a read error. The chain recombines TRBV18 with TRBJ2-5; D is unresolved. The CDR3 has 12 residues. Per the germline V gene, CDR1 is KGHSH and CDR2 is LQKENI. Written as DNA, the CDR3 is TGTTCCAAGAGGAAAGAGGAAGAGACCCAGTACTTC. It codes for CSKRKEEETQYF.